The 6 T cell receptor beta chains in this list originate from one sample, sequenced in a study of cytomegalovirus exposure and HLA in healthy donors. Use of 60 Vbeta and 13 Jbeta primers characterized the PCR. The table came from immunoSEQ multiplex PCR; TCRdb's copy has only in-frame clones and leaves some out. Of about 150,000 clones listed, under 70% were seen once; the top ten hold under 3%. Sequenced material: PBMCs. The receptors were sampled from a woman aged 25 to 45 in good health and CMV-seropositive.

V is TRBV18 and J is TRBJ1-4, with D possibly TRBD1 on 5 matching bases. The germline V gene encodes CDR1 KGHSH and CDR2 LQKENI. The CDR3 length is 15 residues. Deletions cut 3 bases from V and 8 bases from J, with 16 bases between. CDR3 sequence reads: CASSPRGLPTEKLFF. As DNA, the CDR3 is TGTGCCAGCTCACCCCGGGGACTCCCGACCGAAAAACTGTTTTTT.

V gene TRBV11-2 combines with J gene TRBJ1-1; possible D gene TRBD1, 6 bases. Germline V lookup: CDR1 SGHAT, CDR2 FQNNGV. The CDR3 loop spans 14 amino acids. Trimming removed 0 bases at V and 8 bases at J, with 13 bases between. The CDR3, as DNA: TGTGCCAGCAGCTTAGAGGGACAATGGAACGAAGCTTTCTTT. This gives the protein CASSLEGQWNEAFF.

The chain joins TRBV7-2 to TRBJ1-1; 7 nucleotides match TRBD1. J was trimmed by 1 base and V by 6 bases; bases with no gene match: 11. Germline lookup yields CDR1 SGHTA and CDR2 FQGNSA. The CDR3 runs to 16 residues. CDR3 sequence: CASRRDRDRPNTEAFF. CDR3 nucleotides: TGTGCCAGCAGGAGAGACAGGGATCGTCCGAACACTGAAGCTTTCTTT.

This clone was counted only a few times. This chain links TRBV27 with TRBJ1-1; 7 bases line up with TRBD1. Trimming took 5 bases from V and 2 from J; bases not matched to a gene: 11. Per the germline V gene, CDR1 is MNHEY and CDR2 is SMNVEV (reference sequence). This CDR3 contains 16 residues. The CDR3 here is CASSAFTRTGNTEAFF. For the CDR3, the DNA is TGTGCCAGCAGTGCATTTACGAGGACAGGAAACACTGAAGCTTTCTTT.

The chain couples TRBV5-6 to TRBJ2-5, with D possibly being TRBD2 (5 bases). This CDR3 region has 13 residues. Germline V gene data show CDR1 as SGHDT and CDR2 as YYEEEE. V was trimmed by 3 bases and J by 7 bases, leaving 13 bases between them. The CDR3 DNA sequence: TGTGCCAGCAGCTCGACTATCCCGGGGACCCAGTACTTC. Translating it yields CASSSTIPGTQYF.

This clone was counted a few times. The CDR3 sequence: CASSGFMGGGNEQFF. The CDR3, as DNA: TGTGCCAGCAGTGGGTTTATGGGAGGGGGGAATGAGCAGTTCTTC. The rearrangement uses TRBV27 and TRBJ2-1, with D possibly being TRBD2 (7 bases). CDR1 is MNHEY, CDR2 SMNVEV, per germline (reference sequence). The V and J ends lost 5 bases and 7 bases respectively, with 18 bases between them. The CDR3 covers 15 residues.